These 21 T cell receptor beta chains came from one sample sequenced in a study of identical twins. TCRdb recomputed calls from the 5' RACE reads with MiXCR, one row per CDR3 protein. This sample has nearly 900,000 distinct CDR3 sequences, with about 12% found just once. In addition, the sample was reused for a study of yellow fever vaccine responses in identical twins.

Sequencing was done on a sample of PBMCs. The receptors stem from a woman younger than 30 in good health.

CDR3 amino acids: CASSLALTGGPTDTQYF. DNA for the CDR3: TGCGCCAGCAGCTTGGCCCTAACAGGGGGTCCCACAGATACGCAGTATTTT. The chain carries TRBV5-1 and TRBJ2-3, with 8 bases fitting TRBD1. Trimming at V came to 0 bases and at J to 2 bases, leaving 8 bases not matched to a gene. CDR3 size: 17 residues. Germline V CDR1 and CDR2: SGHRS, YFSETQ.

This clonotype has a count of ten or more. The genes are TRBV28 and TRBJ2-7, with D perhaps matching TRBD2 (5 bases). The CDR3 is 15 residues long. CDR1 and CDR2 from the germline V gene are MDHEN and SYDVKM. The ends were cut back, 3 bases at V and 2 bases at J, with 14 bases in the middle. The CDR3 DNA reads as TGTGCCAGCAGTTTCTCCCTAGCCCCTACCTACGAGCAGTACTTC. Protein: CASSFSLAPTYEQYF.

The rearrangement joins TRBV29-1 to TRBJ1-5, with 7 bases aligning to TRBD1. Germline trimming cut 4 bases from V and 7 bases from J; bases unmatched to any gene: 10. CDR3 length: 14 residues. CDR1 and CDR2 from the germline V gene are SQVTM and ANQGSEA. CDR3 nucleotide sequence: TGCAGCGTTGCGGTGACAGGGTATGAACAGCCCCAGCATTTT. This translates into CSVAVTGYEQPQHF.

This clonotype was seen a handful of times. The chain joins TRBV5-6 to TRBJ2-2; D is undetermined. Between the trimmed V and J ends, which lost 5 bases and 8 bases, there was a span of 7 bases. The CDR3 is 11 amino acids. CDR1 SGHDT and CDR2 YYEEEE come from the germline V gene. The CDR3 DNA reads TGTGCCAGCAGTGATAGAGGGGAGCTGTTTTTT. Amino acid sequence: CASSDRGELFF.

The chain couples TRBV10-3 to TRBJ2-5; maybe TRBD2 (6 bases). CDR3 size: 15 residues. V lost 4 bases, J lost 2 bases, and 14 bases lay in between. Germline CDR1 ENHRY, CDR2 SYGVKD. The CDR3 loop is CAISGVGGVQETQYF. Here the CDR3 DNA reads TGTGCCATCAGTGGGGTCGGCGGGGTACAAGAGACCCAGTACTTC.

The chain links TRBV11-1 to TRBJ2-7, with 9 bases matching TRBD1. CDR1 is SGHAT and CDR2 is FQDESV in the germline V gene (reference sequence). The junction had 5 bases not matched to a gene; V was cut back by 2 bases and J by 6 bases. This CDR3 spans 14 amino acids. The CDR3 DNA reads as TGTGCCAGCAGCTTACGGGACAGGGTGCTCGAGCAGTACTTC. Protein product: CASSLRDRVLEQYF.

This clonotype was picked up a small number of times. The gene calls are TRBV24-1 and TRBJ2-5, with 9 bases fitting TRBD2. Losses at the gene ends were 9 bases for V and 2 bases for J; bases not matched to a gene: 9. The CDR3 sequence is 15 residues long. Germline V lookup: CDR1 KGHDR, CDR2 SFDVKD. Here the CDR3 reads CATQTSGPYQETQYF. The CDR3 DNA follows: TGTGCCACCCAAACTAGCGGGCCTTATCAAGAGACCCAGTACTTC.

In its sample, this clonotype was seen a few times. V is TRBV7-9 and J is TRBJ2-1, with 11 nucleotides matching TRBD1. CDR1 is SEHNR, CDR2 FQNEAQ, per germline (reference sequence). The CDR3 covers 16 residues. V trimming: 5 bases; J trimming: 0 bases; junction bases outside the gene matches: 3. CDR3 protein: CASSHGTGGSYNEQFF. DNA of the CDR3: TGTGCCAGCAGCCATGGGACAGGGGGCTCCTACAATGAGCAGTTCTTC.

This clonotype was observed a handful of times. V gene TRBV6-2 or TRBV6-3 combines with J gene TRBJ2-7, with a possible D match to TRBD2 (5 bases). The germline gives CDR1 MNHEY, CDR2 SVGEGT. There are 16 residues in the CDR3. V was pared by 0 bases and J by 5 bases, with 17 bases between. The CDR3 DNA reads TGTGCCAGCAGTTACTCGATACATCCGGGGAGCGACGAGCAGTACGTC. This codes for CASSYSIHPGSDEQYV.

The chain recombines TRBV2 with TRBJ2-7; 8 positions match TRBD1. Losses at the gene ends were 6 bases for V and 4 bases for J; bases not matched to a gene: 5. Germline V gene sequence: CDR1 SNHLY, CDR2 FYNNEI. This CDR3 spans 13 amino acids. The CDR3 nucleotides read TGTGCCAGCAGGGACAGGGTTAAATACGAGCAGTACTTC. Its protein product is CASRDRVKYEQYF.

V gene TRBV20-1 combines with J gene TRBJ2-1, with 11 positions matching TRBD2. Germline trimming cut 0 bases from V and 7 bases from J; bases unmatched to any gene: 2. The CDR3 is made up of 14 amino acids. The germline CDR1 and CDR2 sequences are DFQATT and SNEGSKA (reference sequence). The CDR3 nucleotides read TGCAGTGCTAGAGACGGGACTAGCGGAAATGAGCAGTTCTTC. This gives the protein CSARDGTSGNEQFF.

The chain uses TRBV10-3 and TRBJ2-7; D call uncertain. From germline, CDR1 is ENHRY and CDR2 SYGVKD. This CDR3 spans 14 amino acids. V dropped 4 bases and J dropped 7 bases, with 17 bases sitting between them. The CDR3 region is CAISGGDPLEEQYV. For the CDR3, the DNA is TGTGCCATCAGTGGAGGCGACCCTTTGGAAGAGCAGTACGTC.

In this sample, this clonotype turned up a few times. The chain employs TRBV7-3 and TRBJ2-3; D gene ambiguous. The germline V and J ends were trimmed by 5 bases and 6 bases, with 21 bases remaining between them. CDR3 length: 16 amino acids. CDR1 is SGHTA and CDR2 is FQGTGA in the germline V gene. CDR3 DNA: TGTGCCAGCAGCCCGACGGTAGTAGATGTAGTGGATACGCAGTATTTT. Encoded protein: CASSPTVVDVVDTQYF.

V usage is TRBV7-2 and J usage is TRBJ2-1, with unresolved D. Trimming removed 6 bases from V and 9 bases from J, with 9 bases in between. This CDR3 has 11 residues. Germline CDR1 is SGHTA and CDR2 is FQGNSA. The CDR3: CASSKRTEQFF. The CDR3 DNA reads as TGTGCCAGCAGTAAAAGGACTGAGCAGTTCTTC.

This clonotype was found a few times. The chain is built from TRBV7-2 and TRBJ2-5; D is unresolved. The CDR3 length is 15 residues. The V end lost 7 bases, the J end lost 1 base, and 16 bases lay between the germline ends. The germline V gene encodes CDR1 SGHTA and CDR2 FQGNSA. The CDR3 coding sequence is TGTGCCAGCACCCCGATACGGGCTCCCCAAGAGACCCAGTACTTC. Encoded protein: CASTPIRAPQETQYF.

The V call is TRBV28, the J call TRBJ2-1; 9 positions agree with TRBD2. V lost 5 bases, J lost 5 bases, and 7 bases stayed unmatched. Germline loops: CDR1 MDHEN, CDR2 SYDVKM. CDR3 length: 15 amino acids. CDR3 amino acids: CASSRRAGGNNEQFF. The CDR3 nucleotides are TGTGCCAGCAGTAGGCGAGCGGGGGGTAACAATGAGCAGTTCTTC.

This chain uses TRBV20-1 with TRBJ2-1, with D perhaps given as TRBD1 or TRBD2 (5 bases each). Per germline, CDR1 DFQATT and CDR2 SNEGSKA (reference sequence). With 7 bases removed from V and 0 bases from J, the gap between germline ends came to 16 bases. There are 15 residues in the CDR3. The CDR3 DNA follows: TGCAGTGGAGGGTGGGGGTCAAGCTCCTACAATGAGCAGTTCTTC. Translating gives CSGGWGSSSYNEQFF.

CDR3 protein: CASTSGTTRKSATHEQFF. The CDR3 DNA reads as TGTGCCAGCACATCCGGGACTACGAGGAAATCAGCAACTCATGAGCAGTTCTTC. V is TRBV28 and J is TRBJ2-1; 7 nucleotides agree with TRBD2. CDR3 length equals 18 residues. The germline gives CDR1 MDHEN, CDR2 SYDVKM. V was pared by 7 bases and J by 8 bases, with 23 bases of the junction left unmatched.

This clonotype was counted only a few times. This chain uses TRBV20-1 with TRBJ2-2; D unresolved. Germline V gives CDR1 DFQATT, CDR2 SNEGSKA (reference sequence). This CDR3 spans 13 amino acids. V was trimmed by 5 bases and J by 3 bases, leaving 10 bases between them. The CDR3 region is CSAYRDYTGELFF. The DNA for the CDR3 is TGCAGTGCTTATCGCGACTACACCGGGGAGCTGTTTTTT.

The CDR3 sequence: CASSVTGAVAFF. For the CDR3, the DNA is TGTGCCAGTAGTGTGACGGGGGCGGTAGCTTTCTTT. The chain carries TRBV19 and TRBJ1-1; the D gene is possibly TRBD1 (6 bases). The CDR3 length is 12 residues. In germline, CDR1 is LNHDA, CDR2 SQIVND (reference sequence). V lost 5 bases and J 10 bases, leaving 14 bases between the germline ends.

This clonotype has only a few counts. The V and J genes are TRBV7-8 and TRBJ2-7; 9 positions match TRBD1. V shed 5 bases, J shed 1 base, and the junction held 6 bases outside the gene matches. Germline CDR1 reads SGHVS; CDR2 reads FQNEAQ. This CDR3 comprises 15 residues. This CDR3 reads CASSPGTGLSYEQYV. DNA for the CDR3: TGTGCCAGCAGCCCCGGGACAGGGCTTTCCTACGAGCAGTACGTC.